These T cell receptor beta chains were read from a single sample in a study of T cells in Graves' hyperthyroidism and ophthalmopathy. MiXCR, run by TCRdb on the multiplex PCR reads, gives a single entry per CDR3 protein. The sample consists of fewer than 350,000 distinct CDR3 sequences, about 13% of them appearing once. The sample was blood. The receptors were sampled from a woman aged 40 to 50 with Graves' hyperthyroidism. The CDR3 runs from the conserved cysteine through the conserved F or W. D genes are given only for firm matches. Clone size appears in some rows only: once, few, many, or a class for an expanded clone.

D gene	V gene	clone size	J gene	CDR3 protein	CDR3 DNA
TRBD2	TRBV2	many	TRBJ2-2	CASSERAGDPTGELFF	TGTGCCAGCAGTGAAAGGGCGGGAGACCCCACCGGGGAGCTGTTTTTT
-	TRBV2	many	TRBJ1-4	CASVREGGEKLFF	TGTGCCAGCGTGAGGGAGGGCGGTGAAAAACTGTTTTTT
-	TRBV5-5	many	TRBJ2-5	CASSLFGEQETQYF	TGTGCCAGCAGCTTGTTCGGGGAACAAGAGACCCAGTACTTC
TRBD2	TRBV6-1	many	TRBJ2-3	CASRSPSGSTDTQYF	TGTGCCAGCAGATCCCCTAGCGGGAGCACAGATACGCAGTATTTT
TRBD2	TRBV29-1	many	TRBJ2-7	CSVLLSGRWGEQYF	TGCAGCGTCCTACTTAGCGGGAGGTGGGGAGAGCAGTACTTC
-	TRBV29-1	many	TRBJ1-2	CSVQDASYGYTF	TGCAGCGTTCAGGACGCTAGCTATGGCTACACCTTC
TRBD2	TRBV20-1	few	TRBJ2-7	CSALSGSSYEQYF	TGCAGTGCTCTTAGCGGGAGTTCCTACGAGCAGTACTTC
-	TRBV12-3/TRBV12-4	many	TRBJ1-1	CASSPQSGREGLNTEAFF	TGTGCCAGCAGTCCCCAGTCCGGCAGGGAGGGATTGAACACTGAAGCTTTCTTT
TRBD2	TRBV5-4	many	TRBJ2-5	CASSLEGGETQYF	TGTGCCAGCAGCTTGGAGGGAGGGGAGACCCAGTACTTC
TRBD1	TRBV3-1	many	TRBJ2-3	CASSYRQGFTDTQYF	TGTGCCAGCAGCTACCGACAGGGGTTCACAGATACGCAGTATTTT
-	TRBV20-1	-	TRBJ2-3	CSARRATGGTDTQYF	TGCAGTGCTAGAAGGGCCACCGGAGGCACAGATACGCAGTATTTT
-	TRBV20-1	many	TRBJ2-7	CSAEVLSYEQYF	TGCAGTGCCGAGGTCCTCTCCTACGAGCAGTACTTC
TRBD1	TRBV27	many	TRBJ2-3	CASSPDRLDTQYF	TGTGCCAGCAGTCCGGACAGGCTGGATACGCAGTATTTT
TRBD2	TRBV3-1	many	TRBJ2-3	CASTQREGNTDTQYF	TGTGCCAGCACCCAGCGGGAGGGGAACACAGATACGCAGTATTTT
TRBD1	TRBV6-4	-	TRBJ2-1	CASSDSKGGHEQFF	TGTGCCAGCAGTGACTCGAAAGGGGGCCATGAGCAGTTCTTC
-	TRBV4-1	-	TRBJ1-3	CASSQGAVSGNTIYF	TGCGCCAGCAGCCAAGGGGCCGTCTCTGGAAACACCATATATTTT
TRBD2	TRBV7-2	many	TRBJ2-7	CASSLRLLAGEQYF	TGTGCCAGCAGCTTAAGGTTACTAGCGGGTGAGCAGTACTTC
-	TRBV25-1	few	TRBJ1-1	CASSDGVQVLDTEAFF	TGTGCCAGCAGTGACGGGGTACAGGTCCTGGACACTGAAGCTTTCTTT
-	TRBV10-2	many	TRBJ2-1	CASSEVQSEQFF	TGCGCCAGCAGTGAGGTCCAGAGCGAGCAGTTCTTC
-	TRBV18	-	TRBJ2-1	CASSPTDSYNEQFF	TGTGCCAGCTCACCGACAGATTCGTACAATGAGCAGTTCTTC
TRBD1	TRBV12-3/TRBV12-4	many	TRBJ1-5	CASSTRAGTGINQPQHF	TGTGCCAGCAGCACTCGTGCCGGGACAGGGATTAATCAGCCCCAGCATTTT
TRBD2	TRBV12-3/TRBV12-4	many	TRBJ2-7	CASSRTSGPYEQYF	TGTGCCAGCAGTCGGACTAGCGGTCCCTACGAGCAGTACTTC
TRBD2	TRBV3-1	many	TRBJ2-7	CASSLRSRLAGGEQYF	TGTGCCAGCAGCCTCCGGTCGCGACTAGCGGGTGGCGAGCAGTACTTC
-	TRBV7-2	many	TRBJ1-2	CASSLAHGGYTF	TGTGCCAGCAGCTTAGCGCATGGGGGCTACACCTTC
-	TRBV6-1	-	TRBJ1-3	CASSDGGAGNTIYF	TGTGCCAGCAGTGACGGGGGGGCTGGAAACACCATATATTTT
-	TRBV28	-	TRBJ1-2	CASSLRGALDGYTF	TGTGCCAGCAGCCTTAGGGGGGCTCTGGATGGCTACACCTTC
-	TRBV24-1	many	TRBJ1-5	CATSESSGLIVQPQHF	TGTGCCACCAGTGAATCGTCGGGGCTGATTGTCCAGCCCCAGCATTTT
TRBD2	TRBV7-9	many	TRBJ2-5	CASSPMLAGGPGGLSETQYF	TGTGCCAGCAGCCCAATGCTAGCGGGAGGGCCTGGGGGGCTATCGGAGACCCAGTACTTC
-	TRBV27	many	TRBJ2-7	CASSLISPTSYEQYF	TGTGCCAGCAGTTTAATTTCGCCTACCTCCTACGAGCAGTACTTC
TRBD1	TRBV2	many	TRBJ1-1	CASSKYDRGRVNTEAFF	TGTGCCAGCAGTAAATATGACAGGGGGCGCGTGAACACTGAAGCTTTCTTT
TRBD1	TRBV7-2	many	TRBJ2-5	CASSLRQGQETQYF	TGTGCCAGCAGCCTCCGACAGGGCCAAGAGACCCAGTACTTC
TRBD1	TRBV19	few	TRBJ1-5	CASSMGQGVYQPQHF	TGTGCCAGTAGTATGGGACAGGGGGTTTATCAGCCCCAGCATTTT
-	TRBV9	many	TRBJ2-7	CASSVGPGIPSYEQYF	TGTGCCAGCAGCGTAGGGCCCGGGATCCCCTCCTACGAGCAGTACTTC
-	TRBV7-9	few	TRBJ1-3	CASSWTVLSGNTIYF	TGTGCCAGCAGCTGGACAGTTCTCTCTGGAAACACCATATATTTT
-	TRBV27	many	TRBJ2-1	CASSLGTQPRYEQFF	TGTGCCAGCAGTTTAGGGACCCAGCCTCGGTATGAGCAGTTCTTC
-	TRBV24-1	many	TRBJ1-1	CATSDFAGTEAFF	TGTGCCACCAGTGATTTCGCCGGCACTGAAGCTTTCTTT
-	TRBV3-1	many	TRBJ2-2	CASSRTDRLLFF	TGTGCCAGCAGTCGGACAGATCGTTTGCTGTTTTTT
-	TRBV6-1	many	TRBJ2-5	CATRASERQETQYF	TGTGCCACCCGGGCTAGCGAACGCCAAGAGACCCAGTACTTC
-	TRBV29-1	-	TRBJ2-3	CSVEGLLGPTDTQYF	TGCAGCGTTGAAGGCCTACTGGGACCCACAGATACGCAGTATTTT
-	TRBV20-1	few	TRBJ2-7	CSARYSSGGSYEQYF	TGCAGTGCTAGATATTCGTCCGGTGGTTCCTACGAGCAGTACTTC
-	TRBV30	many	TRBJ1-1	CAWGRGSVYTEAFF	TGTGCCTGGGGACGGGGCAGCGTTTACACTGAAGCTTTCTTT
-	TRBV7-8	many	TRBJ1-4	CASSLLDWGPSVELFF	TGTGCCAGCAGTTTACTGGACTGGGGTCCGTCCGTGGAACTGTTTTTT
-	TRBV14	many	TRBJ2-1	CASSPLAYSYNEQFF	TGTGCCAGCAGCCCGCTAGCCTATTCCTACAATGAGCAGTTCTTC
TRBD2	TRBV6-1	-	TRBJ2-7	CASSRSGLAGSSYEQYF	TGTGCCAGCAGTAGATCGGGACTAGCGGGAAGCTCCTACGAGCAGTACTTC
-	TRBV10-3	-	TRBJ1-2	CAISRDSGDGYTF	TGTGCCATCAGTCGGGACTCGGGGGATGGCTACACCTTC
TRBD2	TRBV6-1	many	TRBJ2-7	CASRPQRGLYEQYF	TGTGCCAGCAGGCCCCAGCGGGGGCTCTACGAGCAGTACTTC